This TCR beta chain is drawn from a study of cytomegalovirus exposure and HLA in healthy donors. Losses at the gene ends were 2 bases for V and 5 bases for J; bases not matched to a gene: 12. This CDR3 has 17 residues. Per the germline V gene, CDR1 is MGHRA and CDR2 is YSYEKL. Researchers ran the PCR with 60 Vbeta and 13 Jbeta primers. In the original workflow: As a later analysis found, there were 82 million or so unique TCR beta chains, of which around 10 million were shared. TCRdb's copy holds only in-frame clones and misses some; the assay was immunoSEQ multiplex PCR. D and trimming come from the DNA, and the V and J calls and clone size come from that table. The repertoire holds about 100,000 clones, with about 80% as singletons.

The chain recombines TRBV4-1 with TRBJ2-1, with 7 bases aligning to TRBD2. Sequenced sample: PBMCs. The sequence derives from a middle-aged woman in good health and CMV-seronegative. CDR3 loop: CASSQPMAGVTHNEQFF. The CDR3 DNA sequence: TGCGCCAGCAGCCAACCTATGGCGGGAGTCACCCACAATGAGCAGTTCTTC.